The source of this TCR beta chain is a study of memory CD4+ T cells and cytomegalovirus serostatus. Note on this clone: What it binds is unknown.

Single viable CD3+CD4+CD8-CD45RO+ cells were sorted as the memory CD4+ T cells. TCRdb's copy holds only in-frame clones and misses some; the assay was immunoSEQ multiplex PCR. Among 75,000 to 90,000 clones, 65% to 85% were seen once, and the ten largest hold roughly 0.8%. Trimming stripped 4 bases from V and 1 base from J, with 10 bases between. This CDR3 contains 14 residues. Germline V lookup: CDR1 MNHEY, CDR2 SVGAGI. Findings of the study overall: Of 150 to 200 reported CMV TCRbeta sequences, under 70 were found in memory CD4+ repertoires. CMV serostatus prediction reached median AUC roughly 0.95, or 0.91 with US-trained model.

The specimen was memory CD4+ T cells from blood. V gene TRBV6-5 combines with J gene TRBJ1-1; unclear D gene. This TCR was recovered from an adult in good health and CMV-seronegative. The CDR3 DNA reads TGTGCCAGCAGTTTATTCTTCCAGAACACTGAAGCTTTCTTT. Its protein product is CASSLFFQNTEAFF.